The sequence of this TCR beta chain was determined in a study of T-cell reconstitution after alpha-beta-depleted transplantation in children (dated by TCRdb to about 2016). The study in broad terms: Using TCR repertoire profiling, the study followed T-cell immune reconstitution in a quantitative way in children after TCRalphabeta/CD19-depleted allogeneic hematopoietic cell transplantation. Paper-wide results and their limitations: Hyperexpanded clone frequencies declined over subsequent months; after one year, T-cell counts and TCRbeta diversity were mostly attributed to newly produced T cells. About two months after transplant, the apparently early recovery of alphabetaT-cell counts reportedly depended on just several hundred clones that had expanded rapidly and came from non-depleted graft cells. In some patients, the high TCRbeta diversity seen at day 60 was put down to recipient T cells and intrathymic progenitors that had survived conditioning.

The treatment or condition label of this sample denotes: allogeneic hematopoietic cell transplantation with graft depleted of TCRalphabeta T cells and CD19 B cells. TCRalphabeta/CD19-depleted allogeneic hematopoietic cell grafts were given to the transplant recipients, all of whom were children. V is pared back by 0 bases and J by 8 bases, with 17 bases lying between the germline termini. There are 16 amino acids in the CDR3, from cysteine to phenylalanine inclusive. Just CDR3 DNA is preserved here, 48 bases in frame from base 1. From the germline V gene, CDR1 is MNHEY and CDR2 is SVGEGT. On this clonotype: The antigen it recognizes is unknown. Base qualities were left out, and no much larger clone turns up one base away.

Libraries were made using PCR. Sequencing relied on an Illumina HiSeq 2500. TCR library preparation used molecular barcoding, with unique molecular identifiers applied to normalize quantification of the TCRbeta repertoire. The public reads were run again by TCRdb, first through fastp at Q25 and then through MiXCR, and only productive beta chains were kept. Identical CDR3 proteins give one entry, which carries the most common genes and DNA. This sample is represented by 800,000 to 1,000,000 distinct CDR3 sequences; less than 30% of them were singletons. The ten largest clones add up to roughly 30% of the sample.

The V and J genes are TRBV6-2 or TRBV6-3 and TRBJ2-1, and TRBD2 may be the D gene, going by 5 matching bases. The TCR originated in a boy under two years old who had a stem cell transplant for SCID, so the T cells may come from the graft donor. Sequencing used PBMCs, mostly from graft donor cells, obtained 360 days after TCRalphabeta/CD19-depleted stem cell transplant. At the DNA level, the sequence is TGTGCCAGCAGTTACTCGGCGACCGGAGAGGGCGATGAGCAGTTCTTC. This is translated as CASSYSATGEGDEQFF.